This entry lists 24 T cell receptor beta chains sequenced from one sample in a study of chemoradiotherapy in HPV16-positive cancers. Some clones are missing from TCRdb's copy, which holds only in-frame ones; the method was immunoSEQ multiplex PCR. Among about 68,000 clones, about nine tenths were seen once, and the ten largest hold under 4.5%. The material sequenced was blood, taken from a patient who underwent chemoradiotherapy. The source is a human donor with HPV-associated anogenital cancer.

The CDR3 here is CASSEEASGSYEQYF. CDR3 in DNA: TGTGCCAGCAGTGAAGAGGCTAGCGGGAGCTACGAGCAGTACTTC. The gene calls are TRBV6-1 and TRBJ2-7; TRBD2 aligns across 10 bases. The CDR3 covers 15 residues. Looked up from germline, CDR1 is MNHNS and CDR2 is SASEGT. V shed 1 base and J 3 bases; nucleotides not matched to a gene: 3.

The chain carries TRBV6-1 and TRBJ2-1; D possibly corresponds to TRBD1 (6 bases). Germline CDR1 MNHNS, CDR2 SASEGT. The CDR3 consists of 12 residues. Trimming removed 6 bases at V and 5 bases at J, with 8 bases between. The CDR3, as DNA: TGTGCCAGCAGCTCAGGGGACAATGAGCAGTTCTTC. It specifies CASSSGDNEQFF.

This clone was detected only once. The chain is built from TRBV10-1 and TRBJ2-1, with D perhaps TRBD1 or TRBD2 (5 bases each). Germline V CDR1 and CDR2: WNHNN, SYGVQD (reference sequence). Deletions cut 1 base from V and 9 bases from J, with 19 bases between. The CDR3 has 16 amino acids. The CDR3 sequence: CASSEFSFGAGGEQFF. The CDR3 DNA follows: TGCGCCAGCAGTGAGTTTTCCTTCGGGGCTGGGGGTGAGCAGTTCTTC.

This rearrangement joins TRBV19 to TRBJ1-1; 8 bases align to TRBD1. Germline V gene data show CDR1 as LNHDA and CDR2 as SQIVND (reference sequence). Unmatched junction bases numbered 1, after V lost 6 bases and J lost 1 base. This CDR3 is built from 13 residues. The CDR3 loop reads CASRTGANTEAFF. In DNA form, the CDR3 reads TGTGCCAGTAGGACAGGGGCGAACACTGAAGCTTTCTTT.

The genes are TRBV10-3 and TRBJ2-3; 11 bases map to TRBD2. The CDR3 has 15 amino acids. Germline lookup yields CDR1 ENHRY and CDR2 SYGVKD. The junction had 10 bases not matched to a gene; V was cut back by 8 bases and J by 6 bases. The CDR3 sequence: CAIGLSGRAEDTQYF. CDR3 DNA sequence: TGTGCCATCGGACTTAGCGGGAGGGCCGAGGATACGCAGTATTTT.

The rearrangement links TRBV6-1 to TRBJ2-7; D may be TRBD1 (5 bases). Germline V gene sequence: CDR1 MNHNS, CDR2 SASEGT. The CDR3 runs to 13 residues. Trimming cost V 3 bases and J 2 bases, with 8 bases left between them. The CDR3 DNA reads TGTGCCAGCAGTGAGGCAGGGCCCTACGAGCAGTACTTC. This encodes CASSEAGPYEQYF.

The J gene is TRBJ1-5, the V gene TRBV15, with D perhaps matching TRBD1 (6 bases). Germline-derived CDR1 and CDR2 are LNHNV and YYDKDF (reference sequence). The length of the CDR3 is 15 residues. V gave up 4 bases and J gave up 6 bases, with 16 bases separating them. The CDR3 region is CATSKAQGNPQPQHF. The CDR3 nucleotides read TGTGCCACCAGCAAAGCACAGGGTAATCCTCAGCCCCAGCATTTT.

The rearrangement joins TRBV30 to TRBJ2-7; D not resolved. Germline V gives CDR1 GTSNPN, CDR2 SVGIG (reference sequence). CDR3 length equals 14 residues. The V end lost 0 bases, the J end lost 6 bases, and 15 bases lay between the germline ends. The CDR3 DNA sequence: TGTGCCTGGAGTGTTAGGCGGCTGGACGGCGAGCAGTACTTC. Translated, it gives CAWSVRRLDGEQYF.

V and J are TRBV2 and TRBJ2-1, with 7 bases matching TRBD2. The CDR3 has 13 amino acids. Looked up from germline, CDR1 is SNHLY and CDR2 is FYNNEI. DNA of the CDR3: TGTGCATCTAGCGGAGGGCAAAACAATGAGCAGTTCTTC. Its protein is CASSGGQNNEQFF.

In nucleotides, the CDR3 is TGTGCCAGCAGCTTTAAATTGGACTACAATGAGCAGTTCTTC. Translated: CASSFKLDYNEQFF. The rearrangement uses TRBV11-2 and TRBJ2-1; no clear D gene. The CDR3 spans 14 residues. Germline CDR1 and CDR2: SGHAT and FQNNGV. V dropped 3 bases and J dropped 3 bases, with 9 bases sitting between them.

V and J are TRBV4-1 and TRBJ2-7; D possibly matches TRBD1 or TRBD2 (5 bases each). Germline values: CDR1 MGHRA, CDR2 YSYEKL. CDR3 size: 14 residues. Trimming left V 0 bases short and J 4 bases short, with 10 bases between. The CDR3 reads CASSQDGTIYEQYF. CDR3 in DNA: TGCGCCAGCAGCCAAGACGGGACCATTTACGAGCAGTACTTC.

The chain has TRBV5-1 and TRBJ2-3; the match to TRBD2 covers 9 bases. V was pared by 0 bases and J by 5 bases, with 4 bases of the junction left unmatched. Germline CDR1 is SGHRS and CDR2 is YFSETQ. The CDR3 has 15 residues. CDR3 DNA sequence: TGCGCCAGCAGCTTGGTAGTAGCGGGGGTAGATACGCAGTATTTT. It encodes CASSLVVAGVDTQYF.

This clone was recorded once. This chain links TRBV19 with TRBJ1-2; possibly TRBD1 for D (6 bases). Trimming shortened V by 5 bases and J by 7 bases, and 11 bases separated the two germline ends. CDR1 is LNHDA, CDR2 SQIVND, per germline (reference sequence). The CDR3 length is 12 residues. The CDR3 nucleotides read TGTGCCAGTAGTTTACAGGGCTCTGGCTACACCTTC. It yields the protein CASSLQGSGYTF.

The rearrangement joins TRBV30 to TRBJ1-5; D remains ambiguous. V was cut by 2 bases and J by 7 bases, with 15 bases left in between. This CDR3 is built from 14 residues. The germline V gene encodes CDR1 GTSNPN and CDR2 SVGIG (reference sequence). CDR3 residues: CAWSFPGPRQPQHF. For the CDR3, the DNA is TGTGCCTGGAGTTTCCCCGGGCCGAGACAGCCCCAGCATTTT.

The chain joins TRBV15 to TRBJ1-2; perhaps TRBD1 as D (6 bases). Trimming cost V 9 bases and J 5 bases, with 19 bases left between them. CDR3 size: 14 residues. Germline CDR1 and CDR2: LNHNV and YYDKDF (reference sequence). The CDR3 DNA follows: TGTGCCACGGACAGCACATCGAGTGGGTATGGCTACACCTTC. Protein: CATDSTSSGYGYTF.

The V and J genes are TRBV27 and TRBJ2-2; 7 nucleotides agree with TRBD2. This CDR3 has 15 amino acids. The junction had 1 base not matched to a gene; V was cut back by 2 bases and J by 1 base. CDR1 and CDR2 from the germline V gene are MNHEY and SMNVEV (reference sequence). CDR3 DNA sequence: TGTGCCAGCAGTTTACGCGGGGGGAACACCGGGGAGCTGTTTTTT. This translates into CASSLRGGNTGELFF.

The chain links TRBV6-5 to TRBJ2-2, with 8 bases lining up with TRBD1. With V trimmed by 6 bases and J by 5 bases, 8 bases remained unmatched. CDR1 is MNHEY and CDR2 is SVGAGI in the germline V gene. The CDR3 is 15 residues long. The CDR3 region is CASRLQGAVTGELFF. The CDR3 DNA reads as TGTGCCAGCAGACTCCAGGGGGCGGTGACCGGGGAGCTGTTTTTT.

J is TRBJ2-7 and V is TRBV10-3; maybe TRBD1 (6 bases). This CDR3 is built from 13 residues. The V end was cut by 4 bases, the J end by 3 bases, with 10 bases between. Germline assignment: CDR1 ENHRY and CDR2 SYGVKD. CDR3 DNA: TGTGCCATCAGTGGGGGGCAGGGCTACGAGCAGTACTTC. Translated: CAISGGQGYEQYF.

J is TRBJ1-3 and V is TRBV6-1; D gene ambiguous. The CDR3 runs 13 residues. Trimming cost V 6 bases and J 0 bases, with 6 bases left between them. From germline, CDR1 is MNHNS and CDR2 SASEGT. CDR3 sequence reads: CASRFASGNTIYF. CDR3 nucleotide sequence: TGTGCCAGCAGATTTGCCTCTGGAAACACCATATATTTT.

This clone has a single count. This chain links TRBV5-1 with TRBJ1-1; D is perhaps TRBD1 (5 bases). CDR3 length: 16 residues. Germline CDR1 and CDR2: SGHRS and YFSETQ. Trimming stripped 0 bases from V and 4 bases from J, with 16 bases between. The CDR3 coding sequence is TGCGCCAGCAGCTTGGTTTGGGGGGAGGCTGGCACTGAAGCTTTCTTT. Residues: CASSLVWGEAGTEAFF.

Details on this clone: Other DNA sequences in this specimen translate into the identical CDR3. J is TRBJ2-1 and V is TRBV6-1; 10 nucleotides match TRBD2. Per germline, CDR1 MNHNS and CDR2 SASEGT. J was trimmed by 5 bases and V by 6 bases; bases with no gene match: 7. This CDR3 is 15 amino acids long. CDR3 bases: TGTGCCAGCAGGGCCGGGACTAGCGAACACAATGAGCAGTTCTTC. It codes for CASRAGTSEHNEQFF.

The chain carries TRBV5-1 and TRBJ1-5; perhaps TRBD1 as D (5 bases). This CDR3 region has 14 residues. Germline V lookup: CDR1 SGHRS, CDR2 YFSETQ. V was clipped by 4 bases and J by 11 bases, with 19 bases between them. CDR3: CASSRAERGLAQHF. DNA of the CDR3: TGCGCCAGCAGCCGAGCCGAAAGGGGCTTGGCCCAGCATTTT.

The rearrangement joins TRBV7-2 to TRBJ1-1; 8 positions match TRBD1. The ends lost 3 bases at V and 4 bases at J; junction bases unmatched: 4. There are 14 residues in the CDR3. Looked up from germline, CDR1 is SGHTA and CDR2 is FQGNSA. The CDR3 loop is CASSLTTGATEAFF. The CDR3 DNA is TGTGCCAGCAGCTTGACGACAGGGGCCACTGAAGCTTTCTTT.

This clone was recorded once. This chain links TRBV10-1 with TRBJ2-5; 12 bases align to TRBD2. The CDR3 sequence is 16 residues long. From germline, CDR1 is WNHNN and CDR2 SYGVQD (reference sequence). V gave up 2 bases and J gave up 6 bases; unmatched junction bases: 7. The CDR3 DNA reads as TGCGCCAGCAGTGAGGATCCTAGCGGGGGGGTGAAGACCCAGTACTTC. Translated, it gives CASSEDPSGGVKTQYF.